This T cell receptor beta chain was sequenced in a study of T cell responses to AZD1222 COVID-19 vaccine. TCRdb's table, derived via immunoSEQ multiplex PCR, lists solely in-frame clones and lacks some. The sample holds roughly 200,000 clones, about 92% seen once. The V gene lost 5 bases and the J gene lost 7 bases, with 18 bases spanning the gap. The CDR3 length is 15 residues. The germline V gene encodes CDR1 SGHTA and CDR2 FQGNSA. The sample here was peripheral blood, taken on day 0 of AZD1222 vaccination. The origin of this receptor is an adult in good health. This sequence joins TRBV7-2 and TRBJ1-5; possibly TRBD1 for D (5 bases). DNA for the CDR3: TGTGCCAGCAGCCCACATGGAGGGGCGGGCCAGCCCCAGCATTTT. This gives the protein CASSPHGGAGQPQHF.